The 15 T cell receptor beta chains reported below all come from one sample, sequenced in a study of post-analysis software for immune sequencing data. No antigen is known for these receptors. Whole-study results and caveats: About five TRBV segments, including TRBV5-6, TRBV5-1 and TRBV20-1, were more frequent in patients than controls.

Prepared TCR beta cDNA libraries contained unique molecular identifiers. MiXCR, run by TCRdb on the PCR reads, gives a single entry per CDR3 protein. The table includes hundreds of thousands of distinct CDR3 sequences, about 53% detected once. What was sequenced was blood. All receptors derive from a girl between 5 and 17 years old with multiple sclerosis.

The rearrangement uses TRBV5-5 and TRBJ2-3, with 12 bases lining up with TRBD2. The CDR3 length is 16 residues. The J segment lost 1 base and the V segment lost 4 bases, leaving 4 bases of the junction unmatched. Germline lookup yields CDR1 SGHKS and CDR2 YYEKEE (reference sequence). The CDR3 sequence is CASSHRLAGGTDTQYF. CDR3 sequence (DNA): TGTGCCAGCAGCCACAGACTAGCGGGAGGCACAGATACGCAGTATTTT.

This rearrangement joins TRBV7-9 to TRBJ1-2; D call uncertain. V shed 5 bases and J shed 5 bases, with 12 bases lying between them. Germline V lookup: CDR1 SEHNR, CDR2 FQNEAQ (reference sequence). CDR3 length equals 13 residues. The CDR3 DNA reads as TGTGCCAGCAGCGAGGGTTACGATTATGGCTACACCTTC. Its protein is CASSEGYDYGYTF.

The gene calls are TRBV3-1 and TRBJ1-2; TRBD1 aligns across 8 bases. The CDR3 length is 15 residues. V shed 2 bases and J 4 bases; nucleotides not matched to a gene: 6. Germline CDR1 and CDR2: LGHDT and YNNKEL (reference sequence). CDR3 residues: CASSQRDRPAYGYTF. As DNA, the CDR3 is TGTGCCAGCAGCCAAAGGGACAGGCCTGCCTATGGCTACACCTTC.

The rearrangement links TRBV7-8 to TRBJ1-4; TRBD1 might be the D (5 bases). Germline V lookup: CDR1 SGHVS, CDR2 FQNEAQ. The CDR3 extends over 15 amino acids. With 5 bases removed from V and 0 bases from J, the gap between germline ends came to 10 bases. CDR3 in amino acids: CASSAGDATNEKLFF. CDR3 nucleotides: TGTGCCAGCAGCGCGGGGGATGCAACTAATGAAAAACTGTTTTTT.

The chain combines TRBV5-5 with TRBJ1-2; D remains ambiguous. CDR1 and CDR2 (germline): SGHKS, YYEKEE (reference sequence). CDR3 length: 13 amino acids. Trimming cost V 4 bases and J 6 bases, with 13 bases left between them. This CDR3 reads CASSPTNGDGYTF. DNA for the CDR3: TGTGCCAGCAGCCCTACTAACGGAGATGGCTACACCTTC. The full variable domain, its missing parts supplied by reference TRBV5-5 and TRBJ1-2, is DAGVTQSPTHLIKTRGQQVTLRCSPISGHKSVSWYQQVLGQGPQFIFQYYEKEERGRGNFPDRFSARQFPNYSSELNVNALLLGDSALYLCASSPTNGDGYTFGSGTRLTVV.

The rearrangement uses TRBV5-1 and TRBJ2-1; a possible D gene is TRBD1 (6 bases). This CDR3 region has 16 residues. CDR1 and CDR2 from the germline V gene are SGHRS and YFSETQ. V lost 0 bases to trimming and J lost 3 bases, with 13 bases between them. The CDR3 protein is CASSLALGHIYNEQFF. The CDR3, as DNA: TGCGCCAGCAGCTTGGCGTTGGGACACATCTACAATGAGCAGTTCTTC.

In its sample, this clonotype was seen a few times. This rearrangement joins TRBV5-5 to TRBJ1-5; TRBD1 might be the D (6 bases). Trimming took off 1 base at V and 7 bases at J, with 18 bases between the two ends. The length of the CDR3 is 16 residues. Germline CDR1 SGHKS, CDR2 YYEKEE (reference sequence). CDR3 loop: CASSLSGEGPKQPQHF. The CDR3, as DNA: TGTGCCAGCAGCTTGTCAGGGGAAGGCCCCAAACAGCCCCAGCATTTT.

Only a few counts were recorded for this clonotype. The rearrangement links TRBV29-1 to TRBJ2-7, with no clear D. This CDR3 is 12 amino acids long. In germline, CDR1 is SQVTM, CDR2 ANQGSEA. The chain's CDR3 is CGAGRTDYEQYF. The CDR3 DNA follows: TGCGGCGCTGGACGTACTGACTACGAGCAGTACTTC.

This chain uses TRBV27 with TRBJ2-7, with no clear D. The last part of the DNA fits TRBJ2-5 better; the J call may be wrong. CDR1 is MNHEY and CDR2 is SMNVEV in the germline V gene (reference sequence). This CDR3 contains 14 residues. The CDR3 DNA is TGTGCCAGCAGTTTGGTTTCCAGTCAAGAGACCCAGTACTTC. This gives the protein CASSLVSSQETQYF.

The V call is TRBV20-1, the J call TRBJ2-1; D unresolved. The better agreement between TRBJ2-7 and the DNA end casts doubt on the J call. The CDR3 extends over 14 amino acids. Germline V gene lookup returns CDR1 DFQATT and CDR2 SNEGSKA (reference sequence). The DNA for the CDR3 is TGCAGTGCTAGTGATAGCAAGTCCTACAATGAGCAGTACTTC. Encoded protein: CSASDSKSYNEQYF.

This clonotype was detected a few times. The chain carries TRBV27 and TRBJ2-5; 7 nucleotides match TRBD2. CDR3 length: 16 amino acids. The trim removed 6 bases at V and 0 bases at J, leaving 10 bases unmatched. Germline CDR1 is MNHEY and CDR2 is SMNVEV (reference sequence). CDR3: CASSLLAISYQETQYF. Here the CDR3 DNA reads TGTGCCAGCAGCCTACTAGCGATCTCTTACCAAGAGACCCAGTACTTC.

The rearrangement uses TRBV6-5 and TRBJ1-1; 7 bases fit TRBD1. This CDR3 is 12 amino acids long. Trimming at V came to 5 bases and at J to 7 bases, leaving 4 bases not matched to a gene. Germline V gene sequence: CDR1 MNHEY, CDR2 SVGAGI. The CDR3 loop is CASSPQGGEAFF. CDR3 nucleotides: TGTGCCAGCAGTCCGCAGGGGGGTGAAGCTTTCTTT.

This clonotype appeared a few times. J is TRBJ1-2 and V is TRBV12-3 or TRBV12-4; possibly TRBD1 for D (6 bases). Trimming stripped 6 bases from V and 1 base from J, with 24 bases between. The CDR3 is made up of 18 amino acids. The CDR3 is CASSLGTMTGAGNYGYTF. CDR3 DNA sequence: TGTGCCAGCAGCCTAGGAACCATGACAGGAGCCGGTAACTATGGCTACACCTTC.

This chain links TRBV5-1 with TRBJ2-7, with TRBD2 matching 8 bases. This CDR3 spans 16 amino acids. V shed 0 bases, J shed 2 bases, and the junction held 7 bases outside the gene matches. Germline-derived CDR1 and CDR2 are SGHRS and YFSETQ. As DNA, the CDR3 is TGCGCCAGCAGCTTGGTGGTCGCGGGAGGAGCCTACGAGCAGTACTTC. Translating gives CASSLVVAGGAYEQYF.

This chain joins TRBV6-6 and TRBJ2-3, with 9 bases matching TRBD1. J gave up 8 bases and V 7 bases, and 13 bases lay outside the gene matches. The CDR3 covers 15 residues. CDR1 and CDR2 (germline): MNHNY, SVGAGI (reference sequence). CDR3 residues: CASNPSDRDRVTQYF. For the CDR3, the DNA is TGTGCCAGCAACCCAAGCGATCGGGACAGGGTTACGCAGTATTTT.